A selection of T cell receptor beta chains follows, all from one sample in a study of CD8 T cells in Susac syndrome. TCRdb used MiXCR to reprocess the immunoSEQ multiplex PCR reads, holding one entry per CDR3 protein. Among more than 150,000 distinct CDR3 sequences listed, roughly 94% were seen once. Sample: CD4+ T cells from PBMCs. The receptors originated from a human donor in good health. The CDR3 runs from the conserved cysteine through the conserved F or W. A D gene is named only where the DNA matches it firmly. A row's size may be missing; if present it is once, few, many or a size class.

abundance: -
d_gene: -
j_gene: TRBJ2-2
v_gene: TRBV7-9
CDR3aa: CASTGDGTGELFF
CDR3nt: TGTGCCAGCACCGGGGACGGAACCGGGGAGCTGTTTTTT

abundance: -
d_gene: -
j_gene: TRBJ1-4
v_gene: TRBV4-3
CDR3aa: CASSLFAGLNEKLFF
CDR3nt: TGCGCCAGCAGCCTTTTCGCAGGGCTCAATGAAAAACTGTTTTTT

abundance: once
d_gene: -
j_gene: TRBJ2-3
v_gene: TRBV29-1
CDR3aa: CSVELGGTDTQYF
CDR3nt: TGCAGCGTTGAGTTGGGGGGTACAGATACGCAGTATTTT

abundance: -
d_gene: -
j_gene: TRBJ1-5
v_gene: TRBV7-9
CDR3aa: CASSLGSGNQPQHF
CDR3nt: TGTGCCAGCAGCTTAGGGTCCGGCAATCAGCCCCAGCATTTT

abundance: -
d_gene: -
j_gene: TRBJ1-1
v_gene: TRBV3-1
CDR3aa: CASSQARGTEAFF
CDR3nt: TGTGCCAGCAGCCAAGCGCGAGGGACTGAAGCTTTCTTT

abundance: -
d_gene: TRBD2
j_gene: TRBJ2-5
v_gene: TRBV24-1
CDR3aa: CATSDSQSSGGYQETQYF
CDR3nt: TGTGCCACCAGTGATTCCCAATCTAGCGGGGGGTACCAAGAGACCCAGTACTTC

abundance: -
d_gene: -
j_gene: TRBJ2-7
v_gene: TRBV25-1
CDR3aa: CASSEGGSYEQYF
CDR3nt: TGTGCCAGCAGTGAGGGAGGATCCTACGAGCAGTACTTC

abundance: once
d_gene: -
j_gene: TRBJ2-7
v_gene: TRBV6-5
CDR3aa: CASSSLTSPYEQYF
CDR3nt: TGTGCCAGCAGTTCCCTTACATCCCCCTACGAGCAGTACTTC

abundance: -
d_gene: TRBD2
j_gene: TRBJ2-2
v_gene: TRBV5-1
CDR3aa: CASSLAGGNTGELFF
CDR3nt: TGCGCCAGCAGCTTGGCGGGGGGGAACACCGGGGAGCTGTTTTTT

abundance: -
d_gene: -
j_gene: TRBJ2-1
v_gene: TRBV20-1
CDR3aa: CSARPGLTGGLNEQFF
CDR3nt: TGCAGTGCCAGACCCGGACTAACCGGCGGCCTCAATGAGCAGTTCTTC

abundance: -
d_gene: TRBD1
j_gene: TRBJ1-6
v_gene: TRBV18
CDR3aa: CASSRGQGNSPLHF
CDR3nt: TGTGCCAGCTCTCGGGGACAGGGAAATTCACCCCTCCACTTT

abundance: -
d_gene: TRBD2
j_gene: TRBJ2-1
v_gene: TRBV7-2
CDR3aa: CASSLVASGENEQFF
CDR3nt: TGTGCCAGCAGCTTAGTGGCTAGCGGGGAGAATGAGCAGTTCTTC

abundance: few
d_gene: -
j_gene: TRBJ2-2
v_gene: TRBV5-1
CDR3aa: CASSLPGASNTGELFF
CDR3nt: TGCGCCAGCAGCTTGCCCGGAGCCTCGAACACCGGGGAGCTGTTTTTT

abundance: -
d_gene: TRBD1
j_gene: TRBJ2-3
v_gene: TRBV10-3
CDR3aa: CAITKTGTTDTQYF
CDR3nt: TGTGCCATCACGAAGACAGGGACCACAGATACGCAGTATTTT

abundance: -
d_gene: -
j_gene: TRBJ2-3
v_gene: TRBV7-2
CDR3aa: CASTLETLTIDTQYF
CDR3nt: TGTGCCAGCACCCTAGAGACCTTGACGATAGATACGCAGTATTTT

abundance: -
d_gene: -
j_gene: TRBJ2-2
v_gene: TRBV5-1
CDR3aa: CASSLLRSTGELFF
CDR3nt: TGCGCCAGCAGCTTGCTCAGAAGCACCGGGGAGCTGTTTTTT

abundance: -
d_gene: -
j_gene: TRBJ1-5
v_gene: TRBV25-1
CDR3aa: CASSEYVGGDSNQPQHF
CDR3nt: TGTGCCAGCAGTGAATATGTCGGGGGGGATAGCAATCAGCCCCAGCATTTT

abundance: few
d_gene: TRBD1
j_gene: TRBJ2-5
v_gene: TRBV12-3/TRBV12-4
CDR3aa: CASSPIDREETQYF
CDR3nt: TGTGCCAGCAGTCCTATCGACAGGGAAGAGACCCAGTACTTC

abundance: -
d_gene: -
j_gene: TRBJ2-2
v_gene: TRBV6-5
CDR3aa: CASSHLDSFNTGELFF
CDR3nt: TGTGCCAGCAGTCACCTGGACAGCTTTAACACCGGGGAGCTGTTTTTT

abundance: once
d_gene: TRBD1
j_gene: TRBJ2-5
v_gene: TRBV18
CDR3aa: CASSPPRQGAYQETQYF
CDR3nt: TGTGCCAGCTCACCACCCAGACAGGGAGCCTACCAAGAGACCCAGTACTTC

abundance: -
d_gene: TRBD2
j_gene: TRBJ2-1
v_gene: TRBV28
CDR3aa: CASKRGGEGYNEQFF
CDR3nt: TGTGCCAGCAAGCGGGGAGGGGAGGGCTACAATGAGCAGTTCTTC

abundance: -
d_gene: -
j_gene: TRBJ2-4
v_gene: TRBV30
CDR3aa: CACPDGPNIQYF
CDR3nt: TGTGCCTGCCCGGACGGACCCAACATTCAGTACTTC

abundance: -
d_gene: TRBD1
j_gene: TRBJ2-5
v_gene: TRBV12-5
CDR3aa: CASGMGQGSETQYF
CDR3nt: TGTGCTAGTGGTATGGGACAGGGGTCAGAGACCCAGTACTTC

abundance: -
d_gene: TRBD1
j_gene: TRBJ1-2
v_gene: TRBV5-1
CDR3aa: CASSLMTGGGDGYTF
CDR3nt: TGCGCCAGCAGCTTAATGACAGGGGGCGGCGATGGCTACACCTTC

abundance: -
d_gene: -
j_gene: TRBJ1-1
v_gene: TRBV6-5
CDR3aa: CASSYDQAPYRAFF
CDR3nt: TGTGCCAGCAGTTACGACCAGGCTCCCTATCGAGCTTTCTTT

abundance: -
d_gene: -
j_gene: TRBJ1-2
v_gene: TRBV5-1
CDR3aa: CASSLVRGNYGYTF
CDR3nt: TGCGCCAGCAGCTTGGTTAGGGGAAACTATGGCTACACCTTC

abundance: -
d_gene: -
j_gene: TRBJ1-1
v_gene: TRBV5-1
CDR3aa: CASSLSGRTEAFF
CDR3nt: TGCGCCAGCAGCTTGTCCGGGAGAACTGAAGCTTTCTTT

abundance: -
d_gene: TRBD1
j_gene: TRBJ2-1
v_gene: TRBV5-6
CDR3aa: CASSLGWGTDNEQFF
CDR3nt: TGTGCCAGCAGCTTGGGATGGGGGACAGACAATGAGCAGTTCTTC

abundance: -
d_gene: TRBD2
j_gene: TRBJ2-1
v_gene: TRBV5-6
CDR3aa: CASSLDLAGASSYNEQFF
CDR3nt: TGTGCCAGCAGCTTGGACCTAGCGGGGGCTAGCTCCTACAATGAGCAGTTCTTC

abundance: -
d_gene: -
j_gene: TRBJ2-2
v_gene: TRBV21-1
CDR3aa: CASSNRPPGQDYTGELFF
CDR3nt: TGTGCCAGCAGCAACAGGCCCCCGGGACAGGACTACACCGGGGAGCTGTTTTTT

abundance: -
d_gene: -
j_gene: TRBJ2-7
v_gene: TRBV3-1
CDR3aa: CASSLEKREQYF
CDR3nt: TGTGCCAGCAGCCTGGAAAAACGCGAGCAGTACTTC

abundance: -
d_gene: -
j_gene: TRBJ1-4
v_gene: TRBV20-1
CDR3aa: CSASVPQGTNEKLFF
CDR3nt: TGCAGTGCTTCGGTCCCACAGGGTACTAATGAAAAACTGTTTTTT

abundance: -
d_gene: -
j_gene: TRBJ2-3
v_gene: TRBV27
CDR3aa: CASMASSTDTQYF
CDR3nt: TGTGCCAGCATGGCGAGTAGCACAGATACGCAGTATTTT

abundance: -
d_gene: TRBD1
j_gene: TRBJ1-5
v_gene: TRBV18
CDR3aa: CASSPTGVGQPQHF
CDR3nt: TGTGCCAGCTCACCAACAGGGGTGGGTCAGCCCCAGCATTTT

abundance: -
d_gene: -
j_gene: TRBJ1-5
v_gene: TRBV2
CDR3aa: CASSDGGAQPQHF
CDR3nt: TGTGCCAGCAGTGACGGGGGGGCTCAGCCCCAGCATTTT

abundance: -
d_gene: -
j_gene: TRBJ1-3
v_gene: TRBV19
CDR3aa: CASKRTSPSGNTIYF
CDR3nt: TGTGCCAGTAAGAGGACCAGTCCGTCTGGAAACACCATATATTTT

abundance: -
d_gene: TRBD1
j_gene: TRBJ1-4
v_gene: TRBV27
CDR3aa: CASSRDRGRKLFF
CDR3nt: TGTGCCAGCTCCAGGGACAGAGGGAGAAAACTGTTTTTT

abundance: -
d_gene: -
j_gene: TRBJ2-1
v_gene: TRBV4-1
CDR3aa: CASSKGGSASSYNEQFF
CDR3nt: TGCGCCAGCAGCAAAGGGGGGTCCGCCAGCTCCTACAATGAGCAGTTCTTC

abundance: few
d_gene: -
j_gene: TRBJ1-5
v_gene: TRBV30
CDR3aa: CAWSRQDNQPQHF
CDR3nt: TGTGCCTGGAGTAGACAGGACAATCAGCCCCAGCATTTT

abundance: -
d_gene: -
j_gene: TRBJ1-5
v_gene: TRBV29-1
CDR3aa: CSVESGNSNQPQHF
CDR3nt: TGCAGCGTTGAGTCGGGTAATAGCAATCAGCCCCAGCATTTT

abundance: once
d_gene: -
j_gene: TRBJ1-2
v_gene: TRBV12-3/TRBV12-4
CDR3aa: CASSLEGAQGYTF
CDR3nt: TGTGCCAGCAGTTTAGAAGGGGCGCAAGGCTACACCTTC